The 13 T cell receptor beta chains presented below share a single source sample, sequenced in a study of graft-versus-host responses after intestinal transplantation. Clones were read by immunoSEQ multiplex PCR, and TCRdb kept only the in-frame ones, dropping some. The sample has approximately 17,000 clones, roughly four fifths seen once. Tissue processing of the graft released intraepithelial and lamina propria lymphocytes from it. The sample consisted of ileum tissue, taken about 80 weeks after intestinal transplantation. Receptor source: a human patient who received an intestinal transplant, so some T cells may come from the graft donor.

Details on this clone: The junction does not match germline at one end; this may be a read error. This chain uses TRBV13 with TRBJ2-5; D not certain. CDR1 and CDR2 from the germline V gene are PRHDT and FYEKMQ (reference sequence). This CDR3 is 16 amino acids long. CDR3 region: CASSSHYAWVKEAQYF. The CDR3 DNA is TGTGCCAGCAGCTCTCACTATGCTTGGGTTAAAGAGGCCCAGTACTTC.

This chain links TRBV11-2 with TRBJ1-2, with TRBD1 matching over 9 bases. Germline lookup yields CDR1 SGHAT and CDR2 FQNNGV. Trimming at V came to 2 bases and at J to 6 bases, leaving 13 bases not matched to a gene. This CDR3 is built from 17 residues. CDR3 nucleotides: TGTGCCAGCAGCTTATCACAAAGGGCACAGGGGGCTGATGGCTACACCTTC. As protein: CASSLSQRAQGADGYTF.

V and J are TRBV30 and TRBJ2-5; D may be TRBD1 or TRBD2 (5 bases each). The DNA end lines up better with TRBJ2-7; the J call may be wrong. The CDR3 runs to 13 residues. In germline, CDR1 is GTSNPN, CDR2 SVGIG (reference sequence). The CDR3 reads CAWSAGRAYEQYF. The CDR3 nucleotides are TGTGCCTGGAGTGCAGGGCGGGCGTACGAGCAGTACTTC.

This clone was picked up one time. The chain is built from TRBV5-1 and TRBJ2-2; D gene uncertain. CDR1 and CDR2 from the germline V gene are SGHRS and YFSETQ. CDR3 length: 14 residues. Trimming left V 0 bases short and J 5 bases short, with 8 bases between. The CDR3 reads CASSLGSMTGELFF. The CDR3, as DNA: TGCGCCAGCAGCTTGGGCAGCATGACCGGGGAGCTGTTTTTT.

This sequence joins TRBV18 and TRBJ2-7; 7 bases match TRBD1. Germline CDR1 reads KGHSH; CDR2 reads LQKENI. V shed 2 bases and J 6 bases; nucleotides not matched to a gene: 13. This CDR3 has 16 residues. CDR3 sequence (DNA): TGTGCCAGCTCACCAACTCTGGGACAGAAGGACCCCGAGCAGTACTTC. It encodes CASSPTLGQKDPEQYF.

Points on this clone: Mismatch with germline at one junction end may stem from a read error. The chain has TRBV13 and TRBJ2-1; a possible D gene is TRBD2 (5 bases). CDR3 size: 15 residues. CDR1 is PRHDT and CDR2 is FYEKMQ in the germline V gene (reference sequence). The CDR3 DNA sequence: TGTGCCAGCAGCCCCCGTAGAAGCGGTTCTCTTACGGCCGTCTTC. It specifies CASSPRRSGSLTAVF.

The genes are TRBV19 and TRBJ2-1; 9 bases are a match to TRBD2. The junction had 13 bases not matched to a gene; V was cut back by 8 bases and J by 8 bases. The CDR3 loop spans 15 amino acids. CDR1 and CDR2 from the germline V gene are LNHDA and SQIVND (reference sequence). CDR3 bases: TGTGCCAGTGGGAGTGGCGGGGGGGCTGGCTATGAGCAGTTCTTC. Protein product: CASGSGGGAGYEQFF.

The gene calls are TRBV2 and TRBJ2-7, with D perhaps being TRBD1 or TRBD2 (5 bases each). The germline V gene has CDR1 SNHLY and CDR2 FYNNEI. Trimming took 6 bases from V and 0 from J, leaving 9 bases between them. This CDR3 is 13 amino acids long. CDR3 sequence: CASRGDGSYEQYF. DNA of the CDR3: TGTGCCAGCAGGGGGGACGGCTCCTACGAGCAGTACTTC.

Concerning this clone itself: One junction end does not reproduce the germline sequence, and a read error may be involved. The chain recombines TRBV11-3 with TRBJ2-5; D is undetermined. The length of the CDR3 is 12 residues. Germline V CDR1 and CDR2: SGHNT, YENEEA. The CDR3 is CASSYPREAQYF. The CDR3 DNA reads as TGTGCCAGCAGCTACCCCAGAGAGGCCCAGTACTTC.

The chain uses TRBV5-8 and TRBJ2-7; D unresolved. V lost 5 bases and J lost 0, with 12 bases in between. Per the germline V gene, CDR1 is SGHTS and CDR2 is YDEGEE. The CDR3 covers 14 residues. As DNA, the CDR3 is TGTGCCAGCAGTCTCCGGGCTTACTCCTACGAGCAGTACTTC. Encoded protein: CASSLRAYSYEQYF.

The chain combines TRBV7-2 with TRBJ2-1; no clear D gene. CDR3 size: 13 residues. The germline V gene has CDR1 SGHTA and CDR2 FQGNSA. Deletions cut 1 base from V and 9 bases from J, with 10 bases between. CDR3 bases: TGTGCCAGCAGCTTAGTCCCGAAGGGTGAGCAGTTCTTC. As protein: CASSLVPKGEQFF.

This chain connects TRBV6-5 to TRBJ2-7, with D unclear. CDR3 length: 12 residues. Germline CDR1 MNHEY, CDR2 SVGAGI. V was trimmed by 6 bases and J by 0 bases, leaving 6 bases between them. CDR3 coding DNA: TGTGCCAGCAGCCAGAACTCCTACGAGCAGTACTTC. This gives the protein CASSQNSYEQYF.

This chain joins TRBV6-5 and TRBJ2-5, with 7 positions matching TRBD1. This CDR3 spans 16 amino acids. Looked up from germline, CDR1 is MNHEY and CDR2 is SVGAGI. V lost 3 bases, J lost 2 bases, and 9 bases stayed unmatched. CDR3 in DNA: TGTGCCAGCAGTTATTCACAGCGACAGGGACAAGAGACCCAGTACTTC. Protein product: CASSYSQRQGQETQYF.